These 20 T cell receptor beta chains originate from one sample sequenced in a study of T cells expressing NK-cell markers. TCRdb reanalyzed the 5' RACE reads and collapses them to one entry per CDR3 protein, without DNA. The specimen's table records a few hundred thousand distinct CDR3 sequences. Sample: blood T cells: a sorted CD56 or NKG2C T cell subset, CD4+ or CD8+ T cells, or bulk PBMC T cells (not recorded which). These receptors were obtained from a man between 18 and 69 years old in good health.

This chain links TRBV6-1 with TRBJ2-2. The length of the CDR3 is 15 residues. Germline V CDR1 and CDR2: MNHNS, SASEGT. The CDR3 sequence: CASSLAGLNTGELFF.

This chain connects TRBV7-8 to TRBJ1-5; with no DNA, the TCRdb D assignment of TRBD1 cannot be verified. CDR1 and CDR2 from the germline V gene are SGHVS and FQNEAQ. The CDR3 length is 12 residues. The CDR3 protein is CASSSSREPQHF.

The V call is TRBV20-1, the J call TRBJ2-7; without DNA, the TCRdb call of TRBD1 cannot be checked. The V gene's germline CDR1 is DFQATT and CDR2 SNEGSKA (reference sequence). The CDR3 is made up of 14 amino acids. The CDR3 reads CSASVRGRNYEQYF.

CDR3 region: CASSRTSGGPQETQYF. This chain links TRBV7-2 with TRBJ2-5; the D call of TRBD2 rests on TCRdb alone, since no DNA is present to check it. In germline, CDR1 is SGHTA, CDR2 FQGNSA. This CDR3 has 16 amino acids. Looking up the rest from reference TRBV7-2 and TRBJ2-5 gives the full variable domain: GAGVSQSPSNKVTEKGKDVELRCDPISGHTALYWYRQSLGQGLEFLIYFQGNSAPDKSGLPSDRFSAERTGGSVSTLTIQRTQQEDSAVYLCASSRTSGGPQETQYFGPGTRLLVL.

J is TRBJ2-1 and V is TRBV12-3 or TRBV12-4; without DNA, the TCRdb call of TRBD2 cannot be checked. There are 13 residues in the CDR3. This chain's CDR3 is CASSSAGYNEQFF.

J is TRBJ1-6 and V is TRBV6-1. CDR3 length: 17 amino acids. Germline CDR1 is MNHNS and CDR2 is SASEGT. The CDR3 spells CASSRASGSLNNSPLHF.

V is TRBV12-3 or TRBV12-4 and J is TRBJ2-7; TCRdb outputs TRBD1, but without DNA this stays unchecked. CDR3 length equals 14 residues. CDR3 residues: CASIAGAGSYEQYF.

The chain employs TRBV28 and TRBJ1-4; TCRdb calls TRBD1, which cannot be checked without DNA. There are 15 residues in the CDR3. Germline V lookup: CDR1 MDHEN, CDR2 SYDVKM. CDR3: CATSGQFAEGEKLFF.

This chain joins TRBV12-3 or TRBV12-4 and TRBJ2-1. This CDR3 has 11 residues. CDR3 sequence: CASRRRNEQFF.

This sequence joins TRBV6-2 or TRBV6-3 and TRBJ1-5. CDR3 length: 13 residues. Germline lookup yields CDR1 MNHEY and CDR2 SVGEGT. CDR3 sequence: CASSPRRNQPQHF.

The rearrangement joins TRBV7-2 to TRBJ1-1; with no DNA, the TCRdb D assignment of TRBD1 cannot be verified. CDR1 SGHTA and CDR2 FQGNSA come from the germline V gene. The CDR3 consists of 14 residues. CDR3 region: CASSHRDRAGEAFF.

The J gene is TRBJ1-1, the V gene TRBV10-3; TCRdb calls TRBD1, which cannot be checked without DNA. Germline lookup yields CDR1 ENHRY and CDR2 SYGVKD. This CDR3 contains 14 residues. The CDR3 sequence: CAIRVLQGTTEAFF.

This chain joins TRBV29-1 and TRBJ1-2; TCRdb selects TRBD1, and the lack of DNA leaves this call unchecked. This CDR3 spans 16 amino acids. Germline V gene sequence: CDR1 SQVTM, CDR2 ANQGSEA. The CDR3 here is CSVESGSGTGDYGYTF.

CDR3 amino acids: CSARDPGTVNTEAFF. The chain joins TRBV20-1 to TRBJ1-1; TCRdb designates TRBD1, a call that cannot be tested without DNA. This CDR3 has 15 amino acids. Per the germline V gene, CDR1 is DFQATT and CDR2 is SNEGSKA (reference sequence).

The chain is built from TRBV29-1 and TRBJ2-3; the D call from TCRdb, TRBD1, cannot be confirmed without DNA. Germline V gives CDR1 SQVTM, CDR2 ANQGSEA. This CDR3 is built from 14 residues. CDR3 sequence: CSVEAGSGEDTQYF.

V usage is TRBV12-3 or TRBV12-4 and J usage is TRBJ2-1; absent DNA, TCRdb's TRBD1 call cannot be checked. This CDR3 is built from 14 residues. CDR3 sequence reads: CASRRQGMGNEQFF.

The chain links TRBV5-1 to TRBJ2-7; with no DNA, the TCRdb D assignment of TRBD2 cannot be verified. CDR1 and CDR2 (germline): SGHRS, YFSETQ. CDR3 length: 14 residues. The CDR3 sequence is CASSFGGQGREQYF. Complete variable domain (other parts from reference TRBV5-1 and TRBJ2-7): KAGVTQTPRYLIKTRGQQVTLSCSPISGHRSVSWYQQTPGQGLQFLFEYFSETQRNKGNFPGRFSGRQFSNSRSEMNVSTLELGDSALYLCASSFGGQGREQYFGPGTRLTVT.

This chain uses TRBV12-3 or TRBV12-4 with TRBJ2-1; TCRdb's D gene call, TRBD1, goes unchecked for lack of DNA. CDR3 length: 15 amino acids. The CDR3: CASRTPGAAYNEQFF.

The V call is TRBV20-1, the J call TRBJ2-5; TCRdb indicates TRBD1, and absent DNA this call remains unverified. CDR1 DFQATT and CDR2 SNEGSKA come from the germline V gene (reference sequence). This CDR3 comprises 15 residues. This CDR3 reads CSARDGQGGTKTQYF.

The CDR3 loop is CASGTSGGHGGEQFF. V and J are TRBV10-3 and TRBJ2-1; checking the TCRdb D call of TRBD2 is not possible without DNA. CDR1 ENHRY and CDR2 SYGVKD come from the germline V gene. This CDR3 region has 15 residues.